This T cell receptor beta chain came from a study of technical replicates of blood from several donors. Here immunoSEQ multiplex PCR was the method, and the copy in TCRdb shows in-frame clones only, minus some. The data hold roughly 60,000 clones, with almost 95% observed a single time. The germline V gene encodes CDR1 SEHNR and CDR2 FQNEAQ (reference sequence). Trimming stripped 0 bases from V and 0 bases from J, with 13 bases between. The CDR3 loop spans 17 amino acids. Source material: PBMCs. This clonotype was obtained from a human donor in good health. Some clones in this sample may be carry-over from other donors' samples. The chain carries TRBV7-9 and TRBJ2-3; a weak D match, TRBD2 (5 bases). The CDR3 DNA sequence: TGTGCCAGCAGCTTAGCGCTCAGCGGCCTGAGCACAGATACGCAGTATTTT. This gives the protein CASSLALSGLSTDTQYF.